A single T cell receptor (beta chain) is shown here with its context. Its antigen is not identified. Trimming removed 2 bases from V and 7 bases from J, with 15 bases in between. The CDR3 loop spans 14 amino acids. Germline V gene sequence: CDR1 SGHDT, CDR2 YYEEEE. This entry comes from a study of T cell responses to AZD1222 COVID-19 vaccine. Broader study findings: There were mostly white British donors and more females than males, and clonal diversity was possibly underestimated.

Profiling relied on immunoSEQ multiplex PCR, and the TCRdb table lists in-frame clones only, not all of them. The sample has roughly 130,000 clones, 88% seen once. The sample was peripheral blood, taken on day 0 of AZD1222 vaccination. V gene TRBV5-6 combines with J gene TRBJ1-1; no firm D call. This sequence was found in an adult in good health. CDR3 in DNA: TGTGCCAGCAGCTTCAATTCAGGTGGCTATGAAGCTTTCTTT. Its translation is CASSFNSGGYEAFF.